The 26 T cell receptor beta chains given below trace back to one sample, sequenced in a study of neurological immune-mediated disorders. Via MiXCR, TCRdb re-called the 5' RACE reads, giving one row per CDR3 protein. The table lists roughly 30,000 distinct CDR3 sequences, over 4% of them singletons. Sequenced material: PBMCs. These receptors all stem from a man younger than 30 in good health.

This clonotype appeared many times. The V gene is TRBV12-3 or TRBV12-4, the J gene TRBJ2-1; D is uncertain. The CDR3 consists of 15 residues. Trimming left V 4 bases short and J 0 bases short, with 10 bases between. DNA of the CDR3: TGTGCCAGCAGTTACTTCCAGAGCTCCTACAATGAGCAGTTCTTC. The encoded protein is CASSYFQSSYNEQFF.

This clonotype has ten or more counts. The rearrangement links TRBV19 to TRBJ2-1; weak D call: TRBD2 (6 bases). CDR1 is LNHDA, CDR2 SQIVND, per germline (reference sequence). The ends were cut back, 5 bases at V and 2 bases at J, with 19 bases in the middle. The CDR3 has 17 amino acids. This CDR3 is CASSSVGRGLTYNEQFF. The CDR3, as DNA: TGTGCCAGTAGTTCCGTGGGGCGGGGCTTAACCTACAATGAGCAGTTCTTC.

Many counts were recorded for this clonotype. The CDR3 DNA reads as TGCAGTGCCATGAGGCCTGAAGCTTTCTTT. This sequence encodes CSAMRPEAFF. The chain recombines TRBV20-1 with TRBJ1-1; D is unclear. From germline, CDR1 is DFQATT and CDR2 SNEGSKA (reference sequence). The V and J ends lost 6 bases and 6 bases respectively, with 8 bases between them. The CDR3 covers 10 residues.

This clonotype was recorded at least ten times. The chain links TRBV7-2 to TRBJ1-5; D possibly corresponds to TRBD1 (6 bases). V lost 5 bases, J lost 0 bases, and 11 bases lay in between. Germline lookup yields CDR1 SGHTA and CDR2 FQGNSA. The CDR3 spans 15 residues. As DNA, the CDR3 is TGTGCCAGCAGCCCTCAGGGGAATAGCAATCAGCCCCAGCATTTT. This encodes CASSPQGNSNQPQHF.

This clonotype has a count of ten or more. The rearrangement joins TRBV11-1 to TRBJ2-1, with D tentatively TRBD1 or TRBD2 (5 bases each). V gave up 3 bases and J gave up 4 bases, with 16 bases separating them. The germline gives CDR1 SGHAT, CDR2 FQDESV (reference sequence). The CDR3 is 16 residues long. The CDR3 nucleotides are TGTGCCAGCAGCTTGCACGGGACGGAGGATTACAATGAGCAGTTCTTC. Translated, it gives CASSLHGTEDYNEQFF.

This clonotype was seen ten or more times. The V and J genes are TRBV18 and TRBJ2-5; 14 bases align to TRBD2. The CDR3 covers 18 residues. The V gene end was trimmed by 0 bases and the J gene end by 2 bases; junction bases not matched to a gene: 5. Germline values: CDR1 KGHSH, CDR2 LQKENI. As DNA, the CDR3 is TGTGCCAGCTCACCACCAGAAGGGACTAGCGGGGGACAAGAGACCCAGTACTTC. It is translated as CASSPPEGTSGGQETQYF.

This clonotype was seen many times. The chain links TRBV7-9 to TRBJ2-3; a possible D gene is TRBD2 (5 bases). This CDR3 comprises 15 residues. V lost 5 bases, J lost 0 bases, and 12 bases lay in between. Germline CDR1 is SEHNR and CDR2 is FQNEAQ (reference sequence). The CDR3 protein is CASSHDYGSTDTQYF. The CDR3 nucleotides read TGTGCCAGCAGCCACGACTACGGAAGCACAGATACGCAGTATTTT.

This clonotype was picked up many times. The chain recombines TRBV4-1 with TRBJ2-1, with D perhaps TRBD2 (5 bases). Deletions cut 0 bases from V and 6 bases from J, with 12 bases between. CDR3 size: 15 residues. Germline CDR1 MGHRA, CDR2 YSYEKL. As DNA, the CDR3 is TGCGCCAGCAGCCAAGAAAGCAGACTATTCAATGAGCAGTTCTTC. This gives the protein CASSQESRLFNEQFF.

This clonotype was recorded many times. The chain is built from TRBV7-8 and TRBJ1-1; weak D call: TRBD1 (5 bases). Germline V gene sequence: CDR1 SGHVS, CDR2 FQNEAQ. Trimming stripped 2 bases from V and 10 bases from J, with 11 bases between. The CDR3 extends over 12 amino acids. CDR3: CASSLLGARAFF. CDR3 in DNA: TGTGCCAGCAGCTTATTAGGGGCGCGAGCTTTCTTT.

This clonotype was picked up a small number of times. The gene calls are TRBV10-3 and TRBJ1-6; D is possibly TRBD1 (6 bases). This CDR3 is built from 15 residues. Trimming shortened V by 10 bases and J by 5 bases, and 18 bases separated the two germline ends. Germline CDR1 and CDR2: ENHRY and SYGVKD. Here the CDR3 DNA reads TGTGCCACTCAAACAGGGTTCCGAGATAATTCACCCCTCCACTTT. As protein: CATQTGFRDNSPLHF.

This clonotype came up many times. V gene TRBV30 combines with J gene TRBJ1-1; D remains unclear. Germline CDR1 reads GTSNPN; CDR2 reads SVGIG (reference sequence). V lost 8 bases and J 5 bases, leaving 15 bases between the germline ends. The CDR3 covers 12 residues. Here the CDR3 reads CAGEVGYTEAFF. The CDR3 DNA follows: TGTGCCGGCGAGGTCGGGTATACTGAAGCTTTCTTT.

There are many counts of this clonotype. The chain uses TRBV5-1 and TRBJ2-1; 12 bases are shared with TRBD2. CDR1 is SGHRS and CDR2 is YFSETQ in the germline V gene. This CDR3 contains 14 residues. Unmatched junction bases numbered 0, after V lost 0 bases and J lost 8 bases. DNA of the CDR3: TGCGCCAGCAGCTTGGGACTAGCGGGGGATGAGCAGTTCTTC. Translation gives CASSLGLAGDEQFF.

This chain joins TRBV5-1 and TRBJ2-1; 11 bases agree with TRBD1. The CDR3 has 16 residues. With V trimmed by 3 bases and J by 0 bases, 2 bases remained unmatched. Germline assignment: CDR1 SGHRS and CDR2 YFSETQ. CDR3 DNA sequence: TGCGCCAGCAGCTGGGGGACAGGGGGCTCCTACAATGAGCAGTTCTTC. It is translated as CASSWGTGGSYNEQFF.

This chain connects TRBV10-2 to TRBJ2-5, with 10 nucleotides matching TRBD1. This CDR3 is 17 amino acids long. CDR1 and CDR2 (germline): WSHSY, SAAADI. The V gene end was trimmed by 6 bases and the J gene end by 4 bases; junction bases not matched to a gene: 14. The CDR3 DNA reads as TGCGCCAGCAGAGCGGCGGCTGGGACAGGGGAAGGAGAGACCCAGTACTTC. This codes for CASRAAAGTGEGETQYF.

Ten or more counts support this clonotype. J is TRBJ2-2 and V is TRBV6-6; D tentatively reads TRBD1 or TRBD2 (5 bases each). CDR1 and CDR2 from the germline V gene are MNHNY and SVGAGI (reference sequence). The CDR3 consists of 14 residues. Trimming removed 11 bases from V and 3 bases from J, with 16 bases in between. CDR3 loop: CASAQGDHTGELFF. CDR3 DNA sequence: TGTGCCTCTGCCCAAGGGGACCACACCGGGGAGCTGTTTTTT.

This clonotype was detected many times. The junction departs from germline at one end; a sequencing error may be responsible. The V gene is TRBV7-2, the J gene TRBJ1-6, with 10 bases aligning to TRBD1. CDR3 length: 14 residues. Germline CDR1 and CDR2: SGHTA and FQGNSA. The CDR3 DNA reads TGTGCCAGCAGCTCGCCGGGACAGGGGCCCCTCTTAATCTTT. It translates to CASSSPGQGPLLIF.

This clonotype was counted many times. This chain joins TRBV5-1 and TRBJ2-2; no reliable D call. The V gene's germline CDR1 is SGHRS and CDR2 YFSETQ. V lost 4 bases and J 1 base, leaving 11 bases between the germline ends. The CDR3 runs 15 residues. CDR3 DNA sequence: TGCGCCAGCAGCCCGGTTTGGGGGAACACCGGGGAGCTGTTTTTT. It codes for CASSPVWGNTGELFF.

This clonotype was recorded many times. DNA of the CDR3: TGCGCCAGCAGCCAAGAACAAAATTTAAGATTGGGTTTCTTT. Its translation is CASSQEQNLRLGFF. The genes are TRBV4-1 and TRBJ1-1; D is ambiguous. This CDR3 has 14 amino acids. Per the germline V gene, CDR1 is MGHRA and CDR2 is YSYEKL. Trimming pared 0 bases from V and 13 bases from J, leaving 18 bases between.

This clonotype was seen many times. The V and J genes are TRBV5-1 and TRBJ2-5; 14 bases map to TRBD2. Looked up from germline, CDR1 is SGHRS and CDR2 is YFSETQ. The ends lost 2 bases at V and 4 bases at J; junction bases unmatched: 13. CDR3 length equals 19 residues. The CDR3 bases are TGCGCCAGCAGCTTCCTCAAGACTAGCGGGGGGGCAGCTGTAGAGACCCAGTACTTC. Its protein is CASSFLKTSGGAAVETQYF. The whole variable domain, remainder taken from reference TRBV5-1 and TRBJ2-5, is KAGVTQTPRYLIKTRGQQVTLSCSPISGHRSVSWYQQTPGQGLQFLFEYFSETQRNKGNFPGRFSGRQFSNSRSEMNVSTLELGDSALYLCASSFLKTSGGAAVETQYFGPGTRLLVL.

The sample holds many counts of this clonotype. The chain uses TRBV5-1 and TRBJ2-7; tentative D call: TRBD1 (6 bases). Per the germline V gene, CDR1 is SGHRS and CDR2 is YFSETQ. This CDR3 comprises 15 residues. V was shortened by 0 bases and J by 3 bases, with 13 bases between the two germline ends. The CDR3 reads CASSLVAGVSYEQYF. The DNA for the CDR3 is TGCGCCAGCAGCTTGGTCGCAGGGGTAAGCTACGAGCAGTACTTC.

The sample holds many counts of this clonotype. The chain carries TRBV6-5 and TRBJ1-1; D is perhaps TRBD1 (5 bases). Germline V gene lookup returns CDR1 MNHEY and CDR2 SVGAGI. V lost 6 bases and J lost 2, with 7 bases in between. The length of the CDR3 is 12 residues. The CDR3 nucleotides read TGTGCCAGCAGCCAGGGAAACACTGAAGCTTTCTTT. Translated, it gives CASSQGNTEAFF.

This clonotype was picked up many times. The chain combines TRBV20-1 with TRBJ1-6; D may be TRBD1 (6 bases). Germline CDR1 DFQATT, CDR2 SNEGSKA (reference sequence). The length of the CDR3 is 15 residues. Between the trimmed V and J ends, which lost 3 bases and 5 bases, there was a span of 14 bases. CDR3 sequence: CSARPTGHDNSPLHF. CDR3 sequence (DNA): TGCAGTGCTAGGCCGACGGGACATGATAATTCACCCCTCCACTTT.

This clonotype has ten or more counts. The rearrangement uses TRBV12-3 or TRBV12-4 and TRBJ2-5, with D tentatively TRBD1 (6 bases). CDR3 size: 15 residues. With 4 bases removed from V and 6 bases from J, the gap between germline ends came to 18 bases. As DNA, the CDR3 is TGTGCCAGCAGTTCGTCCGGGACACCGGCTAAGACCCAGTACTTC. It codes for CASSSSGTPAKTQYF.

This clonotype was observed many times. J is TRBJ1-5 and V is TRBV12-3 or TRBV12-4, with a weak D call TRBD1 (5 bases). The CDR3 is 16 amino acids. V dropped 4 bases and J dropped 6 bases, with 19 bases sitting between them. The CDR3 DNA sequence: TGTGCCAGCAGTTCTGAGGACACACCAACGGGTCAGCCCCAGCATTTT. Protein sequence: CASSSEDTPTGQPQHF.

Ten or more counts support this clonotype. V usage is TRBV7-8 and J usage is TRBJ1-4; D is uncertain. Gene TRBJ2-2 matches the end of the DNA better, so the J call may be wrong. This CDR3 is built from 11 residues. Germline lookup yields CDR1 SGHVS and CDR2 FQNEAQ. CDR3 loop: CASSLAGELFF. The CDR3 DNA reads TGTGCCAGCAGCTTAGCGGGGGAGCTGTTTTTT.

V usage is TRBV20-1 and J usage is TRBJ2-3, with 7 bases that match TRBD1. The CDR3 loop spans 14 amino acids. V was pared by 4 bases and J by 4 bases, with 8 bases of the junction left unmatched. Germline lookup yields CDR1 DFQATT and CDR2 SNEGSKA (reference sequence). The CDR3 DNA reads as TGCAGTGCTACCACAGGGGTTCATGCAGATACGCAGTATTTT. This translates into CSATTGVHADTQYF.